The 20 T cell receptor beta chains below all came from one sample that was sequenced in a study of blood T cells in healthy people across ages. The use of a sample-barcoded 5' primer and a J-beta primer mix characterized a second PCR of roughly 7 to 11 cycles. TCRdb processed the 5' RACE reads anew with MiXCR; each CDR3 protein has one entry. This table holds approximately 900,000 distinct CDR3 sequences, almost 30% found once. The same sample was also studied in work on T cells of mothers and their children.

Source material: blood. These receptors all stem from a middle-aged woman in good health.

This clonotype was picked up a small number of times. Just one base apart from a much larger clone, this may be a read error. The chain carries TRBV5-1 and TRBJ2-1, with a weak D call TRBD2 (7 bases). V lost 0 bases and J lost 7, with 14 bases in between. CDR1 is SGHRS, CDR2 YFSETQ, per germline. CDR3 size: 15 residues. As DNA, the CDR3 is TGCGCCAGCAGCTTGGGGGGGGGCGTCAAGAATGAGCAGTTCTTC. Encoded protein: CASSLGGGVKNEQFF.

The chain combines TRBV12-3 or TRBV12-4 with TRBJ2-6, with D unclear. The CDR3 contains 16 residues. Deletions cut 6 bases from V and 2 bases from J, with 14 bases between. The CDR3 DNA follows: TGTGCCAGCAGGGTTACGGGTCTCGCTGGGGCCAACGTCCTGACTTTC. It is translated as CASRVTGLAGANVLTF.

The chain has TRBV7-2 and TRBJ2-7; D may be TRBD2 (5 bases). From germline, CDR1 is SGHTA and CDR2 FQGNSA. The CDR3 is made up of 16 amino acids. The V end lost 2 bases, the J end lost 6 bases, and 20 bases lay between the germline ends. The CDR3 protein is CASSLSVGVASGEQYF. DNA of the CDR3: TGTGCCAGCAGCTTATCGGTCGGGGTTGCCTCCGGCGAGCAGTACTTC.

The chain joins TRBV3-1 to TRBJ2-7, with a weak D call TRBD1 (6 bases). TRBJ2-5 explains the end of the DNA better; the J call may be wrong. Germline lookup yields CDR1 LGHDT and CDR2 YNNKEL (reference sequence). The CDR3 spans 13 residues. DNA for the CDR3: TGTGCCAGCATCCCAGGGGTGGGAGAGACCCAGTACTTC. This encodes CASIPGVGETQYF.

The sample holds many counts of this clonotype. This sequence joins TRBV4-1 and TRBJ2-7; a weak D match, TRBD2 (6 bases). CDR3 length: 19 residues. Looked up from germline, CDR1 is MGHRA and CDR2 is YSYEKL. Between the trimmed V and J ends, which lost 0 bases and 5 bases, there was a span of 26 bases. The CDR3 DNA follows: TGCGCCAGCAGCCAAGAAGGACTATGGCCCTTATTCGGTGCAGACGAGCAGTACTTC. Translated: CASSQEGLWPLFGADEQYF.

Details on this clonotype: A single base separates this from a much larger clone, so it may be a read error. CDR3 DNA: TGTGCCGGCAGCTCTCCTGACCCGGGGCACGGATCCTACGAGCAGTACTTC. The encoded protein is CAGSSPDPGHGSYEQYF. J is TRBJ2-7 and V is TRBV7-2; D tentatively reads TRBD1 or TRBD2 (5 bases each). Looked up from germline, CDR1 is SGHTA and CDR2 is FQGNSA. The CDR3 is made up of 17 amino acids.

The chain uses TRBV7-9 and TRBJ1-1, with D perhaps TRBD1 (6 bases). The CDR3 totals 13 residues. The V end was cut by 4 bases, the J end by 6 bases, with 12 bases between. CDR1 and CDR2 (germline): SEHNR, FQNEAQ (reference sequence). CDR3 nucleotides: TGTGCCAGCAGCTCCCCAGCAGGGGCTGAAGCTTTCTTT. Its protein is CASSSPAGAEAFF.

This clonotype was picked up many times. This chain joins TRBV29-1 and TRBJ2-2; a possible D gene is TRBD1 (6 bases). CDR1 is SQVTM and CDR2 is ANQGSEA in the germline V gene. CDR3 length: 13 amino acids. The V and J ends lost 7 bases and 4 bases respectively, with 13 bases between them. The CDR3 sequence: CSAGQSSTGELFF. The CDR3 DNA reads TGCAGCGCTGGACAGTCCAGCACCGGGGAGCTGTTTTTT.

V usage is TRBV5-1 and J usage is TRBJ1-2; no clear D. Trimming left V 0 bases short and J 8 bases short, with 20 bases between. The CDR3 spans 16 residues. The germline CDR1 and CDR2 sequences are SGHRS and YFSETQ. Here the CDR3 reads CASSLARRVLSLGYTF. The CDR3 nucleotides read TGCGCCAGCAGCTTGGCCCGAAGGGTCCTGTCCCTAGGCTACACCTTC. Supplemented by reference TRBV5-1 and TRBJ1-2, the full variable domain reads KAGVTQTPRYLIKTRGQQVTLSCSPISGHRSVSWYQQTPGQGLQFLFEYFSETQRNKGNFPGRFSGRQFSNSRSEMNVSTLELGDSALYLCASSLARRVLSLGYTFGSGTRLTVV.

With regard to this clonotype: This may be a read error: a much more frequent sequence differs by one nucleotide. J is TRBJ2-5 and V is TRBV4-3; TRBD2 aligns across 8 bases. V lost 3 bases and J lost 3; bases outside the gene matches: 6. The CDR3 is 15 amino acids. Per the germline V gene, CDR1 is LGHNA and CDR2 is YSLEER. The CDR3 loop reads CASSQARTSKETQYF. CDR3 nucleotide sequence: TGCGCCAGCAGCCAGGCCAGGACTAGCAAAGAGACCCAGTACTTC.

The chain has TRBV29-1 and TRBJ1-1; 10 nucleotides align to TRBD1. V lost 6 bases, J lost 8 bases, and 6 bases stayed unmatched. Germline V gene lookup returns CDR1 SQVTM and CDR2 ANQGSEA. The CDR3 has 12 amino acids. The CDR3 here is CSVPGTGAEAFF. The CDR3 DNA follows: TGCAGCGTCCCTGGGACAGGGGCCGAAGCTTTCTTT.

This clonotype was seen many times. The chain is built from TRBV7-6 and TRBJ2-6; the match to TRBD2 covers 11 bases. After removal of 5 bases from V and 0 bases from J, the junction contained 9 bases not matched to a gene. The CDR3 consists of 19 residues. Germline CDR1 and CDR2: SGHVS and FNYEAQ. The CDR3 sequence: CASSPIAGGRSSGANVLTF. CDR3 bases: TGTGCCAGCAGCCCCATAGCGGGGGGGAGGAGCTCTGGGGCCAACGTCCTGACTTTC.

Many counts were recorded for this clonotype. V gene TRBV3-1 combines with J gene TRBJ2-7; no definite D call. The germline V gene has CDR1 LGHDT and CDR2 YNNKEL (reference sequence). V lost 0 bases and J lost 6, with 15 bases in between. This CDR3 contains 15 residues. Here the CDR3 DNA reads TGTGCCAGCAGCCAAGATTCGGGTAGGGCGCGCGAGCAGTACTTC. It is translated as CASSQDSGRAREQYF.

The gene calls are TRBV20-1 and TRBJ2-6; D may be TRBD1 (5 bases). This CDR3 is built from 14 residues. V gave up 6 bases and J gave up 0 bases, with 9 bases separating them. CDR1 DFQATT and CDR2 SNEGSKA come from the germline V gene (reference sequence). The CDR3 loop is CSAPQVSGANVLTF. The CDR3 nucleotides are TGCAGTGCCCCACAGGTCTCTGGGGCCAACGTCCTGACTTTC.

This clonotype was found many times. The chain links TRBV29-1 to TRBJ2-1; D is possibly TRBD1 (5 bases). This CDR3 has 12 residues. The germline V gene has CDR1 SQVTM and CDR2 ANQGSEA. V lost 6 bases and J lost 7, with 13 bases in between. CDR3: CSVRVRGNEQFF. CDR3 sequence (DNA): TGCAGCGTCCGTGTAAGGGGTAATGAGCAGTTCTTC.

This chain connects TRBV4-1 to TRBJ1-1, with 7 bases fitting TRBD1. This CDR3 has 15 residues. Looked up from germline, CDR1 is MGHRA and CDR2 is YSYEKL. With 1 base clipped from V and 2 bases from J, the junction kept 4 bases outside the gene matches. The CDR3 DNA is TGCGCCAGCAGCCAAGGACAGGGCCCAAACACTGAAGCTTTCTTT. As protein: CASSQGQGPNTEAFF.

In its sample, this clonotype was seen many times. The CDR3 DNA follows: TGCAGTGCTAGAGACCCCCTTCGGGGGGGCAGGGAGACCCAGTACTTC. This encodes CSARDPLRGGRETQYF. The chain recombines TRBV20-1 with TRBJ2-5; 8 nucleotides align to TRBD2. CDR3 length equals 16 residues. Germline assignment: CDR1 DFQATT and CDR2 SNEGSKA (reference sequence). V dropped 0 bases and J dropped 5; count of bases not matched to a gene: 11.

The CDR3 is CSARGQGRGNQPQHF. CDR3 nucleotide sequence: TGCAGTGCTAGAGGACAGGGGAGAGGCAATCAGCCCCAGCATTTT. This chain links TRBV20-1 with TRBJ1-5, with TRBD1 matching 8 bases. This CDR3 has 15 residues. The trim removed 1 base at V and 2 bases at J, leaving 4 bases unmatched. Germline loops: CDR1 DFQATT, CDR2 SNEGSKA (reference sequence).

This clonotype showed up just a few times. A much larger clone lies one base from this, so it may be a read error. V is TRBV6-1 and J is TRBJ2-7, with D possibly TRBD2 on 5 matching bases. Germline-derived CDR1 and CDR2 are MNHNS and SASEGT. CDR3 size: 17 residues. CDR3 DNA sequence: TGTGTCAGCAGTCCCCCGCCGGAGCGGTTCATGTCCTACGAGCAGTACTTC. It encodes CVSSPPPERFMSYEQYF.

As concerns this clonotype: Mismatch with germline at one junction end may stem from a read error. This chain joins TRBV12-3 or TRBV12-4 and TRBJ1-1; 9 bases fit TRBD1. The CDR3 totals 15 residues. For the CDR3, the DNA is TGTGCCAGCAGGGGGTCCGGACAGGGGAACGCTGAAGCTTTCTTT. Protein: CASRGSGQGNAEAFF.